Listed here are 10 T cell receptor beta chains from one sample, sequenced in a study of blood T cell repertoires in COVID-19. This table comes from immunoSEQ multiplex PCR, and its TCRdb copy is limited to in-frame clones, with some not included. The sample holds under 150,000 clones, more than 60% seen once. The sample comprised peripheral blood. These receptors all stem from a woman in her 70s with acute or convalescent COVID-19.

The V gene is TRBV28, the J gene TRBJ1-1; tentative D call: TRBD1 (5 bases). This CDR3 has 15 residues. The V gene lost 6 bases and the J gene lost 1 base, with 15 bases spanning the gap. The germline V gene encodes CDR1 MDHEN and CDR2 SYDVKM. The CDR3 region has the DNA TGTGCCAGCAGGCGCTCGACAGTGAGGAACACTGAAGCTTTCTTT. It specifies CASRRSTVRNTEAFF.

The chain is built from TRBV18 and TRBJ2-1; 7 bases are a match to TRBD2. The CDR3 has 15 residues. V was clipped by 6 bases and J by 2 bases; unmatched bases: 7. Germline CDR1 KGHSH, CDR2 LQKENI. CDR3 sequence: CASSRSGTTYNEQFF. The CDR3 bases are TGTGCCAGCTCGCGAAGCGGGACCACCTACAATGAGCAGTTCTTC.

J is TRBJ2-3 and V is TRBV19; 9 bases map to TRBD2. Germline assignment: CDR1 LNHDA and CDR2 SQIVND (reference sequence). This CDR3 comprises 16 residues. Unmatched junction bases numbered 8, after V lost 2 bases and J lost 5 bases. Here the CDR3 reads CASSIRGGRAGDTQYF. Written as DNA, the CDR3 is TGTGCCAGTAGTATAAGGGGCGGGAGGGCCGGAGATACGCAGTATTTT.

This rearrangement joins TRBV7-3 to TRBJ2-3; tentative D call: TRBD2 (6 bases). Trimming stripped 3 bases from V and 1 base from J, with 11 bases between. Germline CDR1 SGHTA, CDR2 FQGTGA. CDR3 length: 15 residues. CDR3 DNA: TGTGCCAGCAGCTTCGGGAGTAGGGGCACAGATACGCAGTATTTT. Translated: CASSFGSRGTDTQYF.

V and J are TRBV4-2 and TRBJ2-7, with 9 bases identical to TRBD2. Looked up from germline, CDR1 is LGHNA and CDR2 is YNFKEQ. CDR3 length: 16 residues. J gave up 6 bases and V 0 bases, and 9 bases lay outside the gene matches. In nucleotides, the CDR3 is TGTGCCAGCAGCCAAGATAGATCTAGCGGGGCCCGCGAGCAGTACTTC. Its translation: CASSQDRSSGAREQYF.

The chain has TRBV6-2 or TRBV6-3 and TRBJ1-1; no definite D call. V was shortened by 4 bases and J by 7 bases, with 13 bases between the two germline ends. CDR1 MNHEY and CDR2 SVGEGT come from the germline V gene. The CDR3 contains 13 residues. Here the CDR3 reads CASSLIRAGEAFF. The DNA for the CDR3 is TGTGCCAGCAGTTTAATTCGGGCGGGTGAAGCTTTCTTT.

The gene calls are TRBV20-1 and TRBJ1-6, with 9 bases identical to TRBD1. Looked up from germline, CDR1 is DFQATT and CDR2 is SNEGSKA (reference sequence). V gave up 3 bases and J gave up 9 bases; unmatched junction bases: 6. The CDR3 spans 14 residues. The CDR3 spells CSASRQGGVSPLHF. CDR3 sequence (DNA): TGCAGTGCTAGTAGACAGGGGGGAGTTTCACCCCTCCACTTT.

This clone has just one count. The chain recombines TRBV27 with TRBJ2-7; TRBD2 matches at 9 bases. Germline trimming cut 2 bases from V and 0 bases from J; bases unmatched to any gene: 11. The CDR3 loop spans 18 amino acids. Germline V gene lookup returns CDR1 MNHEY and CDR2 SMNVEV (reference sequence). The CDR3 reads CASSLRPGVSGGSYEQYF. CDR3 bases: TGTGCCAGCAGTTTACGCCCAGGGGTTAGCGGGGGCTCCTACGAGCAGTACTTC.

The rearrangement links TRBV5-5 to TRBJ1-2; 8 bases match TRBD1. The CDR3 sequence is 17 residues long. V lost 0 bases to trimming and J lost 8 bases; unmatched junction nucleotides: 15. CDR1 and CDR2 from the germline V gene are SGHKS and YYEKEE (reference sequence). CDR3: CASSLAIWGQVTSGYTF. The CDR3 DNA follows: TGTGCCAGCAGCTTGGCTATCTGGGGACAGGTGACGAGCGGCTACACCTTC.

This clone ranks as medium-sized (0.01 to 0.1%). CDR3 DNA: TGTGCCAGCAGCTTAGCACAGGGCGGAACCGGGGAGCTGTTTTTT. Amino acid sequence: CASSLAQGGTGELFF. The chain couples TRBV7-9 to TRBJ2-2; D possibly corresponds to TRBD1 (6 bases). In germline, CDR1 is SEHNR, CDR2 FQNEAQ (reference sequence). Trimming shortened V by 0 bases and J by 5 bases, and 10 bases separated the two germline ends. The CDR3 covers 15 residues.